These 14 T cell receptor beta chains were sequenced from one sample in a study of blood T cell repertoires in COVID-19. Using immunoSEQ multiplex PCR, the repertoire was profiled, and TCRdb retains in-frame clones only, with some absent. The sample has about 82,000 clones; 75% to 90% are singletons. Sequences were obtained from peripheral blood. These receptors all stem from a middle-aged woman with active or convalescent COVID-19.

This clone has just a few counts. V usage is TRBV28 and J usage is TRBJ2-2; D is uncertain. The CDR3 runs to 17 residues. Trimming shortened V by 3 bases and J by 1 base, and 15 bases separated the two germline ends. In germline, CDR1 is MDHEN, CDR2 SYDVKM. In DNA, the CDR3 is TGTGCCAGCAGTTTGGGTAGTCCGGCAGGGAACACCGGGGAGCTGTTTTTT. Amino acids: CASSLGSPAGNTGELFF.

This clone came up once. This sequence joins TRBV6-4 and TRBJ2-3, with a weak D call TRBD2 (5 bases). Trimming removed 5 bases from V and 6 bases from J, with 12 bases in between. The germline V gene has CDR1 MRHNA and CDR2 SNTAGT. The CDR3 totals 13 residues. The CDR3 sequence is CASSSLLEDTQYF. The CDR3 region has the DNA TGTGCCAGCAGTTCATTACTAGAGGATACGCAGTATTTT.

The V and J genes are TRBV5-1 and TRBJ2-2, with D unresolved. Per the germline V gene, CDR1 is SGHRS and CDR2 is YFSETQ. V was pared by 2 bases and J by 1 base, with 6 bases between. The CDR3 totals 14 residues. Here the CDR3 reads CASSFERNTGELFF. CDR3 DNA: TGCGCCAGCAGCTTCGAGCGGAACACCGGGGAGCTGTTTTTT.

The chain has TRBV25-1 and TRBJ1-1; TRBD1 agrees at 10 bases. This CDR3 has 12 amino acids. V gave up 5 bases and J gave up 10 bases; unmatched junction bases: 4. Per the germline V gene, CDR1 is MGHDK and CDR2 is SYGVNS. CDR3 sequence: CASSPDRGRAFF. CDR3 nucleotide sequence: TGTGCCAGCAGTCCCGACAGGGGGCGAGCTTTCTTT.

This sequence joins TRBV7-2 and TRBJ2-2; D is possibly TRBD1 (6 bases). V lost 3 bases, J lost 3 bases, and 11 bases lay in between. Per the germline V gene, CDR1 is SGHTA and CDR2 is FQGNSA. This CDR3 is built from 15 residues. CDR3: CASSLYRVDTGELFF. DNA for the CDR3: TGTGCCAGCAGCTTGTACAGGGTAGACACCGGGGAGCTGTTTTTT.

The J gene is TRBJ2-4, the V gene TRBV5-4; D is perhaps TRBD1 (6 bases). Germline V lookup: CDR1 SGHNT, CDR2 YYREEE (reference sequence). Trimming cost V 5 bases and J 7 bases, with 13 bases left between them. CDR3 length: 13 residues. Here the CDR3 DNA reads TGTGCCAGCAGTCAAGACCAGGGGAACATTCAGTACTTC. Its translation: CASSQDQGNIQYF. Complete variable domain (other parts from reference TRBV5-4 and TRBJ2-4): ETGVTQSPTHLIKTRGQQVTLRCSSQSGHNTVSWYQQALGQGPQFIFQYYREEENGRGNFPPRFSGLQFPNYSSELNVNALELDDSALYLCASSQDQGNIQYFGAGTRLSVL.

The CDR3 region is CASSFQGANTEAFF. CDR3 coding DNA: TGCGCCAGCAGCTTCCAGGGGGCGAACACTGAAGCTTTCTTT. The chain is built from TRBV5-1 and TRBJ1-1; TRBD1 agrees at 8 bases. The V gene's germline CDR1 is SGHRS and CDR2 YFSETQ. Unmatched junction bases numbered 1, after V lost 2 bases and J lost 1 base. This CDR3 region has 14 residues.

The chain is built from TRBV11-3 and TRBJ2-3; TRBD1 matches 8 bases. With V trimmed by 3 bases and J by 4 bases, 18 bases remained unmatched. The germline V gene has CDR1 SGHNT and CDR2 YENEEA. CDR3 length: 19 residues. CDR3 nucleotides: TGTGCCAGCAGCTTCGAAGCCGTTGGGGCCAGGGGGCTTCCAGATACGCAGTATTTT. Protein: CASSFEAVGARGLPDTQYF.

The DNA for the CDR3 is TGTGCCAGCAGACTCCCCGGGACAGGGGGTTCGACAGATACGCAGTATTTT. It encodes CASRLPGTGGSTDTQYF. The chain joins TRBV28 to TRBJ2-3, with 11 bases lining up with TRBD1. V gave up 6 bases and J gave up 3 bases; unmatched junction bases: 11. CDR1 and CDR2 (germline): MDHEN, SYDVKM. CDR3 length: 17 residues.

The chain recombines TRBV7-6 with TRBJ2-3; TRBD2 aligns across 8 bases. The trim removed 4 bases at V and 3 bases at J, leaving 15 bases unmatched. Looked up from germline, CDR1 is SGHVS and CDR2 is FNYEAQ. The CDR3 contains 18 residues. The DNA of the CDR3 is TGTGCCAGCAGCTCCGCCTATTCCGGGACTAGGCGAACAGATACGCAGTATTTT. This sequence encodes CASSSAYSGTRRTDTQYF.

This chain connects TRBV29-1 to TRBJ1-1; D perhaps matches TRBD1 (6 bases). This CDR3 spans 12 amino acids. Trimming removed 5 bases at V and 5 bases at J, with 12 bases between. Per germline, CDR1 SQVTM and CDR2 ANQGSEA. CDR3 region: CSVLERGTEAFF. CDR3 nucleotides: TGCAGCGTTTTAGAAAGGGGGACTGAAGCTTTCTTT. The whole variable domain, filled in from reference TRBV29-1 and TRBJ1-1, reads SAVISQKPSRDICQRGTSLTIQCQVDSQVTMMFWYRQQPGQSLTLIATANQGSEATYESGFVIDKFPISRPNLTFSTLTVSNMSPEDSSIYLCSVLERGTEAFFGQGTRLTVV.

This clone has just one count. The chain links TRBV27 to TRBJ2-1; possible D gene TRBD1, 6 bases. The CDR3 covers 14 residues. Germline CDR1 is MNHEY and CDR2 is SMNVEV (reference sequence). V was cut by 4 bases and J by 2 bases, with 9 bases left in between. The CDR3 DNA reads TGTGCCAGCAGTTCCAGGGACACCTACAATGAGCAGTTCTTC. This codes for CASSSRDTYNEQFF.

The chain combines TRBV28 with TRBJ2-1; D might be TRBD2 (6 bases). The CDR3 length is 14 residues. V was trimmed by 3 bases and J by 5 bases, leaving 11 bases between them. CDR1 and CDR2 (germline): MDHEN, SYDVKM. The chain's CDR3 is CASSLAGGNNEQFF. Here the CDR3 DNA reads TGTGCCAGCAGTTTGGCCGGGGGTAACAATGAGCAGTTCTTC.

The V call is TRBV9, the J call TRBJ1-2; unclear D gene. V lost 0 bases to trimming and J lost 8 bases, with 11 bases between them. Germline CDR1 reads SGDLS; CDR2 reads YYNGEE. This CDR3 region has 13 residues. CDR3 sequence reads: CASSVGGSQGYTF. CDR3 bases: TGTGCCAGCAGCGTAGGAGGGTCCCAGGGCTACACCTTC.